Listed here is a single TCR beta chain. This clonotype was detected ten times or more. No cognate antigen has been identified for it. The sample holds no much larger clone one base away, and base qualities are not on file. To prepare the library, PCR was applied. The instrument was an Illumina HiSeq 2500. To normalize quantification of the TCRbeta repertoire, the TCR libraries were built with molecular barcoding that relied on unique molecular identifiers. Using fastp at Q25 and MiXCR, TCRdb reprocessed the public reads and kept productive beta chains. CDR3 protein sequences are deduplicated, and each keeps its most common genes and DNA. This sample holds hundreds of thousands of distinct CDR3 sequences; 6.5% to 9% were observed only once. The biggest ten clones account for about 8.2% of the sample. The data stem from a study of T-cell reconstitution after alpha-beta-depleted transplantation in children (dated by TCRdb to the mid-2010s). In terms of the full investigation: Using TCR repertoire profiling, the study followed T-cell immune reconstitution in a quantitative way in children after TCRalphabeta/CD19-depleted allogeneic hematopoietic cell transplantation. Broad study findings and their caveats: Apparently early alphabetaT-cell count recovery about two months after transplant reportedly relied on only several hundred rapidly expanded clones derived from non-depleted graft cells. The frequencies of hyperexpanded clones fell over the following months, and after one year, T-cell counts and TCRbeta diversity were mostly attributed to newly produced T cells. In some patients, the high TCRbeta diversity seen at day 60 was put down to recipient T cells and intrathymic progenitors that had survived conditioning.

Per the publication, the treatment or condition label means: allogeneic hematopoietic cell transplantation with graft depleted of TCRalphabeta T cells and CD19 B cells. The transplant recipients were children given TCRalphabeta/CD19-depleted allogeneic hematopoietic cell grafts. The germline V gene sets CDR1 to SGHRS and CDR2 to YFSETQ. The CDR3, from cysteine to phenylalanine, totals 17 residues. This entry keeps only the CDR3 DNA: 51 bases, framed from base 1. Between the V and J ends, shortened by 1 base and 1 base respectively, the junction contains 12 bases. Here the chain combines TRBV5-1 and TRBJ2-6; the best D guess is TRBD1, with 5 bases matching. The TCR originated in a female patient between 2 and 15 years old who had a stem cell transplant for Fanconi anemia, so the T cells may come from the graft donor. The input for sequencing was peripheral blood, taken 360 days after TCRalphabeta/CD19-depleted stem cell transplant. The CDR3 protein is CASSLTTGQSGANVLTF. The nucleotides are TGCGCCAGCAGCTTGACCACAGGCCAGTCTGGGGCCAACGTCCTGACTTTC.